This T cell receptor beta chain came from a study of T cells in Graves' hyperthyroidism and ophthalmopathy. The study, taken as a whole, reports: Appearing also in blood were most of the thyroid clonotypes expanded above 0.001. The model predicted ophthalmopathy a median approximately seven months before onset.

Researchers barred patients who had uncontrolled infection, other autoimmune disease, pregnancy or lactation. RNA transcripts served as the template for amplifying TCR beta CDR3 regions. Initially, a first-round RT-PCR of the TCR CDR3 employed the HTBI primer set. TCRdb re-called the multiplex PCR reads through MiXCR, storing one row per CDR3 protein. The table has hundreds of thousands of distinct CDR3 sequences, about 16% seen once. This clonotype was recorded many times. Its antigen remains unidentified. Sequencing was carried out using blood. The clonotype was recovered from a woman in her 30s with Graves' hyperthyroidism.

CDR3 in DNA: TGTGCCAGCAGCTTAGCCTCGACAGACACTGAAGCTTTCTTT. Its protein is CASSLASTDTEAFF. The rearrangement joins TRBV7-8 to TRBJ1-1; D possibly corresponds to TRBD1 (5 bases). Trimming cost V 0 bases and J 3 bases, with 8 bases left between them. Germline V gives CDR1 SGHVS, CDR2 FQNEAQ. There are 14 residues in the CDR3.